Following are 18 T cell receptor beta chains from one sample sequenced in a study of blood T cell repertoires in COVID-19. Generated by immunoSEQ multiplex PCR, the TCRdb table keeps only in-frame clones and is missing some. The data show about 140,000 clones, around 73% seen once. The specimen was peripheral blood. These receptors originate from a man in his sixties who had recovered from COVID-19.

This chain joins TRBV5-6 and TRBJ2-2, with D perhaps TRBD1 (6 bases). This CDR3 spans 14 amino acids. The V and J ends lost 1 base and 4 bases respectively, with 8 bases between them. Germline V gene lookup returns CDR1 SGHDT and CDR2 YYEEEE. The CDR3 DNA follows: TGTGCCAGCAGCTTGACAGGGCGCACCGGGGAGCTGTTTTTT. This encodes CASSLTGRTGELFF.

This sequence joins TRBV4-1 and TRBJ2-7; D gene ambiguous. With 1 base removed from V and 4 bases from J, the gap between germline ends came to 14 bases. CDR3 length: 15 residues. Germline-derived CDR1 and CDR2 are MGHRA and YSYEKL. The CDR3 is CASSQGVRGLYEQYF. In DNA, the CDR3 is TGCGCCAGCAGCCAAGGGGTTCGCGGCCTTTACGAGCAGTACTTC.

The chain is built from TRBV7-9 and TRBJ1-4; D is unresolved. The CDR3 covers 13 residues. The V gene lost 3 bases and the J gene lost 7 bases, with 9 bases spanning the gap. CDR1 is SEHNR, CDR2 FQNEAQ, per germline (reference sequence). The CDR3 nucleotides are TGTGCCAGCAGCTTCGGCAGGCGTGAAAAACTGTTTTTT. It translates to CASSFGRREKLFF.

This clone was found once. This rearrangement joins TRBV5-4 to TRBJ1-2, with a weak D call TRBD1 (6 bases). The V and J ends lost 1 base and 1 base respectively, with 11 bases between them. CDR1 and CDR2 from the germline V gene are SGHNT and YYREEE (reference sequence). CDR3 length equals 15 residues. The CDR3 bases are TGTGCCAGCAGCTTGCAGGGGCGCCGTAACTATGGCTACACCTTC. As protein: CASSLQGRRNYGYTF.

The chain carries TRBV18 and TRBJ2-7, with 7 bases aligning to TRBD1. The CDR3 covers 14 residues. Germline values: CDR1 KGHSH, CDR2 LQKENI. Trimming removed 1 base from V and 0 bases from J; junction bases left unmatched: 0. CDR3 in amino acids: CASSPRDSSYEQYF. The CDR3 bases are TGTGCCAGCTCACCACGGGACAGCTCCTACGAGCAGTACTTC.

The chain employs TRBV19 and TRBJ2-5, with 11 nucleotides matching TRBD2. The CDR3 spans 14 residues. CDR1 and CDR2 from the germline V gene are LNHDA and SQIVND (reference sequence). V was clipped by 4 bases and J by 5 bases; unmatched bases: 3. The CDR3 sequence is CASSTSGRKETQYF. In DNA, the CDR3 is TGTGCCAGTAGTACTAGCGGGAGGAAGGAGACCCAGTACTTC.

For the CDR3, the DNA is TGTGCCAGCAGTGAGACTAGCGTGAGCACAGATACGCAGTATTTT. Its translation: CASSETSVSTDTQYF. V usage is TRBV6-1 and J usage is TRBJ2-3; TRBD2 aligns across 8 bases. From germline, CDR1 is MNHNS and CDR2 SASEGT. The CDR3 loop spans 15 amino acids. After removal of 3 bases from V and 0 bases from J, the junction contained 2 bases not matched to a gene.

The genes are TRBV7-6 and TRBJ2-1; D gene unclear. V dropped 5 bases and J dropped 10 bases, with 9 bases sitting between them. Per the germline V gene, CDR1 is SGHVS and CDR2 is FNYEAQ. The CDR3 extends over 11 amino acids. CDR3 loop: CASSPQWEQFF. The CDR3 region has the DNA TGTGCCAGCAGCCCCCAGTGGGAGCAGTTCTTC. Full variable domain (missing parts from reference TRBV7-6 and TRBJ2-1): GAGVSQSPRYKVTKRGQDVALRCDPISGHVSLYWYRQALGQGPEFLTYFNYEAQQDKSGLPNDRFSAERPEGSISTLTIQRTEQRDSAMYRCASSPQWEQFFGPGTRLTVL.

V usage is TRBV25-1 and J usage is TRBJ2-7; 7 bases align to TRBD1. CDR3 length equals 15 residues. V gave up 4 bases and J gave up 0 bases; unmatched junction bases: 6. Germline V gene sequence: CDR1 MGHDK, CDR2 SYGVNS. The DNA for the CDR3 is TGTGCCAGCAGTGCGACAGGGACCCTCTCCTACGAGCAGTACTTC. Translating gives CASSATGTLSYEQYF.

The chain couples TRBV5-1 to TRBJ1-4, with TRBD1 as a possible D gene (5 bases). Trimming removed 0 bases at V and 8 bases at J, with 8 bases between. In germline, CDR1 is SGHRS, CDR2 YFSETQ. This CDR3 comprises 13 residues. The CDR3 sequence is CASSLGRGEKLFF. The DNA of the CDR3 is TGCGCCAGCAGCTTGGGGCGGGGGGAAAAACTGTTTTTT.

The chain combines TRBV2 with TRBJ1-5, with a possible D match to TRBD1 (5 bases). Germline lookup yields CDR1 SNHLY and CDR2 FYNNEI. V was cut by 3 bases and J by 8 bases, with 11 bases left in between. The CDR3 consists of 13 residues. The CDR3, as DNA: TGTGCCAGCAGTGAGATAACACAGGAGCCCCAGCATTTT. This gives the protein CASSEITQEPQHF.

This clone was observed a few times. The chain is built from TRBV27 and TRBJ1-5; TRBD1 matches at 7 bases. Germline V gene sequence: CDR1 MNHEY, CDR2 SMNVEV (reference sequence). V was clipped by 2 bases and J by 4 bases; unmatched bases: 5. The CDR3 contains 15 residues. This CDR3 is CASSLRPGGNQPQHF. The CDR3 DNA sequence: TGTGCCAGCAGTTTACGGCCAGGGGGTAATCAGCCCCAGCATTTT.

The J gene is TRBJ2-7, the V gene TRBV6-1; 8 bases are a match to TRBD2. The CDR3 has 17 amino acids. The junction had 10 bases not matched to a gene; V was cut back by 2 bases and J by 1 base. Germline-derived CDR1 and CDR2 are MNHNS and SASEGT. The CDR3 region is CASSERPSGSPSYEQYF. In DNA, the CDR3 is TGTGCCAGCAGTGAACGGCCTAGCGGGTCCCCATCCTACGAGCAGTACTTC.

This chain links TRBV28 with TRBJ1-1; 9 nucleotides agree with TRBD1. Germline trimming cut 5 bases from V and 5 bases from J; bases unmatched to any gene: 9. Germline assignment: CDR1 MDHEN and CDR2 SYDVKM. The CDR3 runs to 15 residues. CDR3 sequence reads: CASSTARQGVTEAFF. DNA for the CDR3: TGTGCCAGCAGTACTGCAAGACAGGGGGTGACTGAAGCTTTCTTT.

The chain joins TRBV11-3 to TRBJ1-2; D is possibly TRBD1 (5 bases). Germline lookup yields CDR1 SGHNT and CDR2 YENEEA. There are 12 residues in the CDR3. The V end lost 2 bases, the J end lost 6 bases, and 7 bases lay between the germline ends. This CDR3 is CASSLSGDGYTF. The CDR3 DNA reads TGTGCCAGCAGCTTATCGGGGGATGGCTACACCTTC.

This CDR3 is CASREQGSYNSPLHF. In nucleotides, the CDR3 is TGTGCCAGCAGGGAACAGGGATCCTATAATTCACCCCTCCACTTT. The chain recombines TRBV28 with TRBJ1-6; possibly TRBD1 for D (6 bases). The germline gives CDR1 MDHEN, CDR2 SYDVKM. The CDR3 is 15 amino acids. The V gene lost 6 bases and the J gene lost 1 base, with 10 bases spanning the gap. The variable domain in full, with the rest retrieved from reference TRBV28 and TRBJ1-6, is DVKVTQSSRYLVKRTGEKVFLECVQDMDHENMFWYRQDPGLGLRLIYFSYDVKMKEKGDIPEGYSVSREKKERFSLILESASTNQTSMYLCASREQGSYNSPLHFGNGTRLTVT.

This CDR3 reads CASSPNSAGNSPLHF. CDR3 nucleotides: TGTGCCAGCAGTCCAAACTCGGCAGGCAATTCACCCCTCCACTTT. The rearrangement uses TRBV28 and TRBJ1-6; D is uncertain. V was shortened by 5 bases and J by 7 bases, with 15 bases between the two germline ends. The germline gives CDR1 MDHEN, CDR2 SYDVKM. This CDR3 contains 15 residues.

The chain combines TRBV28 with TRBJ1-2, with 9 bases matching TRBD1. There are 15 residues in the CDR3. Germline values: CDR1 MDHEN, CDR2 SYDVKM. Losses at the gene ends were 6 bases for V and 2 bases for J; bases not matched to a gene: 7. The CDR3 coding sequence is TGTGCCAGCAGCCGAACAGGGGGCAACAACTATGGCTACACCTTC. It encodes CASSRTGGNNYGYTF.